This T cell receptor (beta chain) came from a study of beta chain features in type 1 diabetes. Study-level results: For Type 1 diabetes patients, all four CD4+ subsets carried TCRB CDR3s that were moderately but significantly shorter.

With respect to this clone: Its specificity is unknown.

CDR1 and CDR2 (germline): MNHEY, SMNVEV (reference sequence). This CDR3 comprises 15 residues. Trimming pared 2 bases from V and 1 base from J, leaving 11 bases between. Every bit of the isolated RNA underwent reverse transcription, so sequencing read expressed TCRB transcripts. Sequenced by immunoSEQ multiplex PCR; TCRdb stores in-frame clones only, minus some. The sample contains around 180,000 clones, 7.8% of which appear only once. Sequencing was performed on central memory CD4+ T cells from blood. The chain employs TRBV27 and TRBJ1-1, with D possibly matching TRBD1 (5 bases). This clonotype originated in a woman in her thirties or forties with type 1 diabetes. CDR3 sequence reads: CASSLGRAPNTEAFF. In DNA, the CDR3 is TGTGCCAGCAGTTTAGGCAGGGCCCCGAACACTGAAGCTTTCTTT.